The present TCR beta chain was sequenced within a study of CXCR3-negative and CXCR3-positive naive CD8 T cells. Across the whole study: Roughly 140 million TRB reads in total, about 1.5 +/- 0.3 million per library.

The CDR3 has 16 residues. Germline-derived CDR1 and CDR2 are SGHTA and FQGNSA. Naive CD8+ T cells were CD45RO-CCR7+CD27+CD95-. Comments on this clonotype: Its antigen is as yet unknown.

In preparing the TRB cDNA libraries, 5' RACE with UMI labels was used. TCRdb re-called the 5' RACE reads and gives one entry per CDR3 protein, without DNA. The sample data list roughly 65,000 distinct CDR3 sequences. Notes on the study in general: CXCR3 expression dropped partially after cryopreservation, and most assays relied on fresh PBMCs. Naive cells that were CXCR3-positive had more hydrophobic TRB CDR3s (compared with CXCR3-negative naive cells).

The TCR originated in a human donor in good health. Some clones in this sample may be carry-over from other donors' samples. The chain couples TRBV7-2 to TRBJ2-1; TCRdb proposes TRBD2, but this gene call is untestable without DNA. Sequencing used naive CXCR3+ CD8+ T cells from blood. Subset reported: CD45RO-CCR7+CD27+CD95- naive CD8+ T cells expressing CXCR3 (TNR3+). CDR3: CASSVPLAGGPNEQFF.